These 8 T cell receptor beta chains were sequenced from one sample in a study of blood T cell repertoires in COVID-19. The table came from immunoSEQ multiplex PCR; TCRdb's copy has only in-frame clones and leaves some out. The sample shows 250,000 to 300,000 clones, roughly 87% of them seen only once. Sequencing was done on a sample of peripheral blood. Receptors originate from a woman aged 40 to 55 who had recovered from COVID-19.

V gene TRBV4-2 combines with J gene TRBJ2-4; tentative D call: TRBD2 (6 bases). Trimming stripped 0 bases from V and 0 bases from J, with 18 bases between. Germline CDR1 LGHNA, CDR2 YNFKEQ. This CDR3 comprises 19 residues. The CDR3 nucleotides are TGTGCCAGCAGCCAAGAGAGGGGTCTGGAGGGACTAGCCAAAAACATTCAGTACTTC. Translating it yields CASSQERGLEGLAKNIQYF.

This rearrangement joins TRBV7-8 to TRBJ2-7, with 16 bases that match TRBD2. CDR3 length: 18 amino acids. The V segment lost 6 bases and the J segment 7 bases; nucleotides outside the gene matches: 15. Germline CDR1 reads SGHVS; CDR2 reads FQNEAQ. CDR3 residues: CASSQPGLAGGLVREQYV. The CDR3, as DNA: TGTGCCAGCAGTCAGCCGGGACTAGCGGGAGGGTTGGTGAGGGAGCAGTACGTC.

This clone was detected only a few times. This chain links TRBV10-1 with TRBJ2-1; 8 bases are a match to TRBD2. V shed 6 bases, J shed 8 bases, and the junction held 6 bases outside the gene matches. CDR1 and CDR2 from the germline V gene are WNHNN and SYGVQD (reference sequence). The CDR3 has 13 residues. The CDR3 loop reads CASSGRASYEQFF. CDR3 sequence (DNA): TGCGCCAGCAGCGGGAGGGCCAGCTATGAGCAGTTCTTC.

J is TRBJ2-1 and V is TRBV10-3, with a tentative D call TRBD2 (6 bases). Trimming pared 3 bases from V and 6 bases from J, leaving 12 bases between. Per the germline V gene, CDR1 is ENHRY and CDR2 is SYGVKD. The CDR3 consists of 14 residues. DNA of the CDR3: TGTGCCATCAGTGATGAACTAGCAAGCAATGAGCAGTTCTTC. It encodes CAISDELASNEQFF.

This rearrangement joins TRBV30 to TRBJ2-7; 8 positions match TRBD2. V was pared by 2 bases and J by 4 bases, with 7 bases of the junction left unmatched. CDR1 and CDR2 from the germline V gene are GTSNPN and SVGIG (reference sequence). The CDR3 spans 14 residues. The CDR3 region is CAWSLTAGGYEQYF. The CDR3 DNA reads TGTGCCTGGAGTTTAACTGCGGGGGGTTACGAGCAGTACTTC.

The chain is built from TRBV7-3 and TRBJ2-3; 16 positions match TRBD2. The CDR3 covers 20 residues. Germline assignment: CDR1 SGHTA and CDR2 FQGTGA. Trimming removed 4 bases from V and 4 bases from J; junction bases left unmatched: 14. CDR3 sequence: CASSYRPPGLAGGPPDTQYF. In DNA, the CDR3 is TGTGCCAGCAGCTACCGACCTCCGGGACTAGCGGGGGGGCCGCCAGATACGCAGTATTTT.

CDR3 region: CATRASQGDYGYTF. In nucleotides, the CDR3 is TGTGCCACCCGTGCATCCCAGGGTGATTATGGCTACACCTTC. This chain links TRBV10-3 with TRBJ1-2; tentatively, D is TRBD1 (5 bases). This CDR3 contains 14 residues. Trimming took 10 bases from V and 5 from J, leaving 20 bases between them. Germline values: CDR1 ENHRY, CDR2 SYGVKD.

This clone was detected once. The rearrangement uses TRBV4-1 and TRBJ2-7; 8 bases fit TRBD2. This CDR3 spans 16 amino acids. Germline loops: CDR1 MGHRA, CDR2 YSYEKL. V lost 0 bases and J lost 7; bases outside the gene matches: 11. The CDR3 reads CASSQDVAGQPSEQYF. Written as DNA, the CDR3 is TGCGCCAGCAGCCAAGATGTAGCGGGGCAACCTTCAGAGCAGTACTTC.